This record covers a single T cell receptor beta chain. The antigen is undetermined. CDR3 size: 11 residues. Trimming shortened V by 0 bases and J by 8 bases, and 5 bases separated the two germline ends. Germline V lookup: CDR1 SGHRS, CDR2 YFSETQ. Genomic DNA acted as the template from which TCR beta VDJ combination and CDR3 sequence profiling were carried out. TCRdb passed the reads through MiXCR, listing each CDR3 protein once. The sample has 310,000 or so distinct CDR3 sequences, roughly 59% seen once. This sample is drawn from a study of CD8+CD57+ T cells in acquired aplastic anemia. Looking at the study overall: Average DNA yield from sorted CD4+ and CD8+ cells was approximately 3.2 ug. Broader study findings: Patients showed no significant difference from controls in CD8+ Simpson's diversity. Approximately 30 CD8+ CDR3 sequences were shared between patients and controls.

Patients chosen for sequencing had shown CD8+CD57+ cell expansion by flow cytometry. When blood sampling took place, the patients had received no therapy. The material sequenced was sorted CD4+, CD8+, or CD8+CD57+ T cells (not recorded which) from PBMCs. This receptor was identified in a human donor with aplastic anemia. V usage is TRBV5-1 and J usage is TRBJ1-2; D not resolved. The CDR3 nucleotides read TGCGCCAGCAGCTTGGGGTGGGGCTACACCTTC. It codes for CASSLGWGYTF. The whole variable domain, remainder taken from reference TRBV5-1 and TRBJ1-2, is KAGVTQTPRYLIKTRGQQVTLSCSPISGHRSVSWYQQTPGQGLQFLFEYFSETQRNKGNFPGRFSGRQFSNSRSEMNVSTLELGDSALYLCASSLGWGYTFGSGTRLTVV.